Presented here are 29 T cell receptor beta chains from one specimen sequenced in a study of CD8+ T cells in alopecia areata. Stated treatment: oral pan-JAK inhibitor, 5-10 mg twice daily. Extracted RNA was reverse transcribed, and the resulting cDNA served as sequencing template. Sequencing was performed with immunoSEQ multiplex PCR; in TCRdb, only in-frame clones are kept and a portion is missing. This sample has 150,000 to 200,000 clones, with approximately 62% found just once. The sample consisted of CD4+ T cells sorted from blood, taken at week 24, from a patient treated with tofacitinib. Receptors were obtained from a human donor with alopecia areata.

This chain connects TRBV29-1 to TRBJ1-1; D ambiguous. V was clipped by 4 bases and J by 1 base, with 13 bases between them. CDR3 length: 14 amino acids. The germline gives CDR1 SQVTM, CDR2 ANQGSEA. As DNA, the CDR3 is TGCAGCGTTGGGTCAGTTCCTTCGAACACTGAAGCTTTCTTT. This sequence encodes CSVGSVPSNTEAFF.

The chain joins TRBV15 to TRBJ2-2; 8 bases align to TRBD1. This CDR3 region has 15 residues. V shed 7 bases, J shed 3 bases, and the junction held 7 bases outside the gene matches. Per the germline V gene, CDR1 is LNHNV and CDR2 is YYDKDF (reference sequence). The CDR3 reads CATKRGQGDTGELFF. The DNA for the CDR3 is TGTGCCACCAAACGCGGACAGGGAGACACCGGGGAGCTGTTTTTT.

This clone was recorded once. The chain employs TRBV29-1 and TRBJ2-7; TRBD1 might be the D (6 bases). The CDR3 has 13 amino acids. Deletions cut 7 bases from V and 0 bases from J, with 13 bases between. Germline V gene sequence: CDR1 SQVTM, CDR2 ANQGSEA. CDR3 nucleotides: TGCAGCGCCGGGACAACGATCTCCTACGAGCAGTACTTC. Protein product: CSAGTTISYEQYF.

This clone was counted a few times. This chain joins TRBV19 and TRBJ1-5; tentatively, D is TRBD1 (6 bases). V was clipped by 5 bases and J by 1 base, with 12 bases between them. CDR1 and CDR2 from the germline V gene are LNHDA and SQIVND (reference sequence). This CDR3 spans 15 amino acids. The CDR3 bases are TGTGCCAGTAGTGCCGACAGGAGGAGCAATCAGCCCCAGCATTTT. It translates to CASSADRRSNQPQHF.

The chain links TRBV7-9 to TRBJ2-1; TRBD2 aligns across 9 bases. Germline V gives CDR1 SEHNR, CDR2 FQNEAQ (reference sequence). The CDR3 sequence is 13 residues long. The junction had 5 bases not matched to a gene; V was cut back by 3 bases and J by 11 bases. CDR3 DNA: TGTGCCAGCAGCTTTGTGCTAGCGGGGCAGCAGTTCTTC. Protein sequence: CASSFVLAGQQFF.

The V call is TRBV29-1, the J call TRBJ1-2; D unclear. From germline, CDR1 is SQVTM and CDR2 ANQGSEA. V was shortened by 6 bases and J by 0 bases, with 17 bases between the two germline ends. The CDR3 has 15 residues. The CDR3 protein is CSVAGVSRANYGYTF. The CDR3 region has the DNA TGCAGCGTCGCCGGGGTCTCTCGAGCTAACTATGGCTACACCTTC.

The V gene is TRBV27, the J gene TRBJ1-2, with D unclear. V lost 6 bases, J lost 5 bases, and 13 bases lay in between. Germline V CDR1 and CDR2: MNHEY, SMNVEV (reference sequence). This CDR3 has 13 residues. CDR3 DNA: TGTGCCAGCAGCCCAGGTATATGGTATGGCTACACCTTC. Translation gives CASSPGIWYGYTF.

This clone was picked up a small number of times. The chain couples TRBV4-2 to TRBJ1-2, with 9 bases matching TRBD1. This CDR3 has 15 amino acids. V lost 0 bases and J lost 5; bases outside the gene matches: 4. The germline CDR1 and CDR2 sequences are LGHNA and YNFKEQ. This CDR3 is CASSQEGGQGYGYTF. The CDR3 nucleotides are TGTGCCAGCAGCCAAGAAGGGGGACAGGGTTATGGCTACACCTTC.

V is TRBV30 and J is TRBJ2-5, with a possible D match to TRBD1 (6 bases). The V end lost 4 bases, the J end lost 1 base, and 19 bases lay between the germline ends. This CDR3 has 16 residues. The germline V gene encodes CDR1 GTSNPN and CDR2 SVGIG (reference sequence). Written as DNA, the CDR3 is TGTGCCTGGACCCACCCAGGGGTCGGCACCCAAGAGACCCAGTACTTC. Amino acids: CAWTHPGVGTQETQYF.

The V and J genes are TRBV6-5 and TRBJ2-1; D gene unclear. The length of the CDR3 is 14 residues. Per germline, CDR1 MNHEY and CDR2 SVGAGI. Trimming shortened V by 6 bases and J by 0 bases, and 9 bases separated the two germline ends. CDR3 loop: CASRLSSSYNEQFF. Here the CDR3 DNA reads TGTGCCAGCAGACTTTCGAGCTCCTACAATGAGCAGTTCTTC.

J is TRBJ2-3 and V is TRBV6-5, with D possibly being TRBD2 (5 bases). CDR3 size: 15 residues. The V gene lost 6 bases and the J gene lost 8 bases, with 21 bases spanning the gap. Germline CDR1 MNHEY, CDR2 SVGAGI. The CDR3 loop is CASRPLWTVEATQYF. For the CDR3, the DNA is TGTGCCAGCAGGCCCCTTTGGACCGTGGAGGCTACGCAGTATTTT.

The chain employs TRBV30 and TRBJ2-6, with 7 bases identical to TRBD1. The CDR3 extends over 15 amino acids. Trimming took 5 bases from V and 3 from J; bases not matched to a gene: 7. CDR1 and CDR2 from the germline V gene are GTSNPN and SVGIG (reference sequence). The CDR3 region has the DNA TGTGCCTGGGACAGGGAGCTTGGTGGGGCCAACGTCCTGACTTTC. It is translated as CAWDRELGGANVLTF.

This chain connects TRBV6-5 to TRBJ2-7, with 9 bases lining up with TRBD2. The CDR3 extends over 14 amino acids. J lost 4 bases, V lost 6 bases, and 7 bases had no gene match. Germline CDR1 and CDR2: MNHEY and SVGAGI. In DNA, the CDR3 is TGTGCCAGCAGACCCCTGCGGGGGGGTTACGAGCAGTACTTC. Residues: CASRPLRGGYEQYF.

A remark on this clone: The junction departs from the called germline gene at one end, perhaps through a read error. The chain uses TRBV6-5 and TRBJ2-2, with D perhaps matching TRBD1 (6 bases). Per the germline V gene, CDR1 is MNHEY and CDR2 is SVGAGI. The CDR3 is 15 amino acids. This CDR3 reads CASRYSQGNTGELFF. In DNA, the CDR3 is TGTGCCAGCAGATACTCACAGGGGAACACCGGGGAGCTGTTTTTT.

This clone was seen more than once but under ten times. Other DNA sequences in the sample encode the same CDR3. This chain connects TRBV29-1 to TRBJ2-7, with D perhaps matching TRBD2 (6 bases). The germline V gene has CDR1 SQVTM and CDR2 ANQGSEA. The ends were cut back, 6 bases at V and 3 bases at J, with 9 bases in the middle. This CDR3 comprises 11 residues. As DNA, the CDR3 is TGCAGCGTCCTGGGGGGCTACGAGCAGTACTTC. Protein: CSVLGGYEQYF.

The chain is built from TRBV7-9 and TRBJ1-2; D gene ambiguous. V gave up 5 bases and J gave up 3 bases, with 7 bases separating them. Per the germline V gene, CDR1 is SEHNR and CDR2 is FQNEAQ (reference sequence). This CDR3 has 12 residues. The CDR3 loop is CASSKRDYGYTF. Written as DNA, the CDR3 is TGTGCCAGCAGCAAACGGGACTATGGCTACACCTTC.

The chain is built from TRBV30 and TRBJ1-6; D is unclear. This CDR3 region has 14 residues. The germline V and J ends were trimmed by 0 bases and 7 bases, with 10 bases remaining between them. The V gene's germline CDR1 is GTSNPN and CDR2 SVGIG (reference sequence). CDR3 in amino acids: CAWSVPQVNSPLHF. The CDR3 DNA reads TGTGCCTGGAGTGTACCTCAGGTGAATTCACCCCTCCACTTT.

There are many counts of this clone. The chain couples TRBV19 to TRBJ1-3, with 8 bases identical to TRBD1. V dropped 5 bases and J dropped 4; count of bases not matched to a gene: 7. The CDR3 is 15 amino acids. Germline-derived CDR1 and CDR2 are LNHDA and SQIVND (reference sequence). Written as DNA, the CDR3 is TGTGCCAGTAGTGATCAGGGGGCGCCCGGAAACACCATATATTTT. This gives the protein CASSDQGAPGNTIYF.

The genes are TRBV7-3 and TRBJ2-5; D is unresolved. This CDR3 spans 16 amino acids. Trimming left V 2 bases short and J 4 bases short, with 17 bases between. From germline, CDR1 is SGHTA and CDR2 FQGTGA. CDR3 sequence: CASSLGRQGDGETQYF. The CDR3 DNA follows: TGTGCCAGCAGCTTAGGACGACAAGGTGATGGAGAGACCCAGTACTTC.

This clone has only a few counts. This chain uses TRBV20-1 with TRBJ1-4; D is unclear. CDR3 length: 11 residues. Germline CDR1 DFQATT, CDR2 SNEGSKA (reference sequence). Trimming cost V 2 bases and J 8 bases, with 6 bases left between them. DNA of the CDR3: TGCAGTGCTAGAACGGAGGAAAAACTGTTTTTT. Its translation: CSARTEEKLFF.

This clone came up a few times. This chain uses TRBV5-1 with TRBJ1-1; the match to TRBD1 covers 10 bases. CDR1 is SGHRS and CDR2 is YFSETQ in the germline V gene. J lost 8 bases, V lost 4 bases, and 8 bases had no gene match. The CDR3 loop spans 14 amino acids. The CDR3 loop reads CASSLDRTGGEAFF. The CDR3 bases are TGCGCCAGCAGCCTCGATAGGACAGGGGGGGAAGCTTTCTTT.

This clone was seen only a few times. The chain links TRBV20-1 to TRBJ1-1; D is undetermined. Trimming stripped 2 bases from V and 5 bases from J, with 6 bases between. The germline V gene has CDR1 DFQATT and CDR2 SNEGSKA (reference sequence). The CDR3 consists of 11 residues. This CDR3 reads CSARPRTEAFF. CDR3 nucleotide sequence: TGCAGTGCTAGACCGAGGACTGAAGCTTTCTTT.

The chain couples TRBV7-6 to TRBJ1-1, with 7 nucleotides matching TRBD1. After removal of 5 bases from V and 4 bases from J, the junction contained 7 bases not matched to a gene. The CDR3 loop spans 14 amino acids. From germline, CDR1 is SGHVS and CDR2 FNYEAQ. In DNA, the CDR3 is TGTGCCAGCAGCGGGGGTGGGACAGCCACTGAAGCTTTCTTT. Translating gives CASSGGGTATEAFF.

This clone was detected only a few times. This rearrangement joins TRBV18 to TRBJ1-5; D gene unclear. The germline V gene encodes CDR1 KGHSH and CDR2 LQKENI. The CDR3 has 12 amino acids. The ends were cut back, 6 bases at V and 4 bases at J, with 7 bases in the middle. The CDR3 here is CASSASNQPQHF. The CDR3 DNA follows: TGTGCCAGCTCCGCGAGTAATCAGCCCCAGCATTTT.

The chain uses TRBV7-8 and TRBJ1-1; D ambiguous. Germline CDR1 is SGHVS and CDR2 is FQNEAQ. The CDR3 sequence is 14 residues long. The V and J ends lost 3 bases and 1 base respectively, with 9 bases between them. CDR3 amino acids: CASSFTKTNTEAFF. The CDR3 bases are TGTGCCAGCAGCTTTACCAAAACGAACACTGAAGCTTTCTTT.

The CDR3 protein is CAWDSWEVNEKLFF. The CDR3, as DNA: TGTGCCTGGGACTCGTGGGAAGTTAATGAAAAACTGTTTTTT. V is TRBV30 and J is TRBJ1-4; D is ambiguous. V dropped 5 bases and J dropped 4 bases, with 14 bases sitting between them. The CDR3 is 14 residues long. CDR1 and CDR2 from the germline V gene are GTSNPN and SVGIG (reference sequence).

The chain employs TRBV25-1 and TRBJ2-5; no definite D call. V lost 0 bases and J lost 2, with 10 bases in between. The germline gives CDR1 MGHDK, CDR2 SYGVNS. This CDR3 has 15 residues. In nucleotides, the CDR3 is TGTGCCAGCAGTGAATATAACCGAGTTCAAGAGACCCAGTACTTC. Translating it yields CASSEYNRVQETQYF.

The chain combines TRBV5-1 with TRBJ2-3; 7 bases align to TRBD1. This CDR3 comprises 14 residues. The V and J ends lost 0 bases and 5 bases, in that order; junction bases with no gene match: 3. Germline V gene sequence: CDR1 SGHRS, CDR2 YFSETQ. CDR3 coding DNA: TGCGCCAGCAGCTTGGACAGGGGAAAAGATACGCAGTATTTT. This encodes CASSLDRGKDTQYF. The entire variable domain, with the rest obtained from reference TRBV5-1 and TRBJ2-3, is as follows: KAGVTQTPRYLIKTRGQQVTLSCSPISGHRSVSWYQQTPGQGLQFLFEYFSETQRNKGNFPGRFSGRQFSNSRSEMNVSTLELGDSALYLCASSLDRGKDTQYFGPGTRLTVL.

The V and J genes are TRBV6-5 and TRBJ1-4; 8 positions agree with TRBD1. The CDR3 totals 14 residues. After removal of 6 bases from V and 7 bases from J, the junction contained 7 bases not matched to a gene. The germline V gene has CDR1 MNHEY and CDR2 SVGAGI. The CDR3 DNA sequence: TGTGCCAGCAGGGAGGGACAGGCTAGTGAAAAACTGTTTTTT. Its translation: CASREGQASEKLFF.